This is a list of T cell receptor beta chains from one sample in a study of cytomegalovirus exposure and HLA in healthy donors. The method was immunoSEQ multiplex PCR; TCRdb's version includes in-frame clones alone and lacks a portion of them. This repertoire shows approximately 160,000 clones, 75% to 90% found once; its top ten account for approximately 2%. The specimen sequenced was PBMCs. All receptors come from a human donor in good health. Both conserved end residues are trimmed from each CDR3. Each record gives: V gene, J gene, CDR3 protein.

TRBV6-5	TRBJ2-7	ASSGGTASAYEQY
TRBV7-2	TRBJ2-5	ASSLSQGTETQY
TRBV13	TRBJ2-1	ASSLVSNEQF
TRBV7-9	-	ASSRTGDEQY
TRBV7-8	TRBJ1-4	ASSQTGGREKLF
TRBV6-1	TRBJ2-3	ASRGLAGGGDTQY
TRBV6-5	TRBJ2-7	ASSRGSSYEQY
TRBV4-3	TRBJ2-1	ASSQEVAGGYNEQF
TRBV25-1	TRBJ1-1	ASSEFISRGTEAF
TRBV5-4	TRBJ1-1	ASSLWTASTEAF
TRBV7-9	TRBJ2-1	SSSSTTGEQF
TRBV27	TRBJ2-3	ASSLPRRGGVDTQY
TRBV5-4	TRBJ2-7	ASSSDSNEQY
TRBV19	TRBJ1-2	ASSIRVPYYNYGYT
TRBV6-1	TRBJ2-7	ASTDSAPYEQY
TRBV5-1	TRBJ2-7	ASSLRRRDRDYEQY
TRBV10-2	TRBJ1-2	ASSDRNLGYGYP
TRBV13	TRBJ2-3	ASSWGLADTDTQY
TRBV7-9	TRBJ2-3	ASSLTSGGRHTDTQY
TRBV4-3	TRBJ2-7	ASPLGLGPYEQY
TRBV13	-	ASGLITYEQY
TRBV6-1	TRBJ1-2	ASSDGQGANYGYT
TRBV6-1	TRBJ2-7	ARKYEGVAYEQY
TRBV11-2	TRBJ1-4	ASSRDESGLPTNEKLF
TRBV29-1	TRBJ2-1	SVGLNEQF
TRBV7-8	TRBJ2-7	ASRGNHEQY
TRBV4-2	TRBJ2-7	ASSQGGGAFEQY
TRBV5-6	TRBJ2-5	ASSLGAGETQY